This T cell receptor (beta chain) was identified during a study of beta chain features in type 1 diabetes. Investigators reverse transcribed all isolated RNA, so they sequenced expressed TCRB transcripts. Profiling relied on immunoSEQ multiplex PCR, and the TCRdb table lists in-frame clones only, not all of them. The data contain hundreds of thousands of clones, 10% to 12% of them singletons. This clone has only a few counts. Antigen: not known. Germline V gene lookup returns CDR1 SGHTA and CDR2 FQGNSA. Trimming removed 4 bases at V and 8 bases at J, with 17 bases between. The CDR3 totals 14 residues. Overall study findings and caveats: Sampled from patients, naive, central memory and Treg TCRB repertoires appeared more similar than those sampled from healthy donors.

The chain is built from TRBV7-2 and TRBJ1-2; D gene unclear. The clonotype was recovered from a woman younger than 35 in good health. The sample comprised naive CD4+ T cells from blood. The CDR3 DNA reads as TGTGCCAGCAGCTGGACGGTGGGCCCGAGCGGCTACACCTTC. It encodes CASSWTVGPSGYTF. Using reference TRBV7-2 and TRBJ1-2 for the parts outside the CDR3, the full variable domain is GAGVSQSPSNKVTEKGKDVELRCDPISGHTALYWYRQSLGQGLEFLIYFQGNSAPDKSGLPSDRFSAERTGGSVSTLTIQRTQQEDSAVYLCASSWTVGPSGYTFGSGTRLTVV.